The TCR beta chain under discussion was sequenced for a study of identical twins. Study conclusions and caveats: A partial confounding effect on zero-insertion analyses could come from invariant MAIT and iNKT cells. Models underpredicted monozygotic twin sharing of out-of-frame TCR alpha.

As to this clonotype: The target antigen is unknown.

TCRdb re-derived calls from the 5' RACE reads in MiXCR, one entry per CDR3 protein. Among 400,000 to 500,000 distinct CDR3 sequences listed, about a fifth were seen once. The CDR3 sequence is 12 residues long. Looked up from germline, CDR1 is ENHRY and CDR2 is SYGVKD. V was clipped by 2 bases and J by 6 bases, with 5 bases between them. This receptor was taken from a man aged 50-60 years in good health. The sample comprised naive T cells sorted from blood. The genes are TRBV10-3 and TRBJ1-5; D uncertain. The CDR3 region has the DNA TGTGCCATCAGTGAGGCTGGTCAGCCCCAGCATTTT. Residues: CAISEAGQPQHF.